A selection of T cell receptor beta chains follows, all from one sample in a study of blood T cell repertoires in COVID-19. The assay was immunoSEQ multiplex PCR, and TCRdb's table has in-frame clones only and misses some. The sample records almost 85,000 clones, around 88% being singletons. The source material was peripheral blood. The receptors were sampled from a man older than 75 with active or convalescent COVID-19. CDR3s include the opening cysteine and the closing phenylalanine or tryptophan. Each record gives: CDR3 protein, CDR3 DNA, clone size, D gene, V gene, J gene. D genes are given only for firm matches. Clone size is given for some rows only: seen once, a few or many times, or a class if the clone is expanded.

CDR3 protein: CASSKAGVGSYEQYF
CDR3 DNA: TGTGCCAGCAGTAAAGCGGGAGTCGGCTCCTACGAGCAGTACTTC
clone size: NA
D gene: TRBD2
V gene: TRBV28
J gene: TRBJ2-7

CDR3 protein: CAISESKASAGDTDTQYF
CDR3 DNA: TGTGCCATCAGTGAGTCGAAAGCAAGCGCGGGGGATACAGATACGCAGTATTTT
clone size: NA
D gene: TRBD2
V gene: TRBV10-3
J gene: TRBJ2-3

CDR3 protein: CASSPGGTINYGYTF
CDR3 DNA: TGTGCCAGCAGTCCCGGGGGGACAATAAACTATGGCTACACCTTC
clone size: NA
D gene: NA
V gene: TRBV6-5
J gene: TRBJ1-2

CDR3 protein: CASSSGLRPYEQYF
CDR3 DNA: TGTGCCAGCAGCTCGGGACTGCGACCCTACGAGCAGTACTTC
clone size: NA
D gene: NA
V gene: TRBV3-1/TRBV3-2
J gene: TRBJ2-7

CDR3 protein: CAISGVGSSTDTQYF
CDR3 DNA: TGTGCCATCAGTGGTGTCGGGTCTAGCACAGATACGCAGTATTTT
clone size: NA
D gene: NA
V gene: TRBV10-3
J gene: TRBJ2-3

CDR3 protein: CASSEALVRTNYGYTF
CDR3 DNA: TGTGCCAGCAGTGAAGCGTTGGTCAGGACTAACTATGGCTACACCTTC
clone size: NA
D gene: NA
V gene: TRBV6-1
J gene: TRBJ1-2

CDR3 protein: CASSLGQGAYEQYF
CDR3 DNA: TGTGCCAGCAGCTTAGGACAGGGGGCGTACGAGCAGTACTTC
clone size: NA
D gene: TRBD1
V gene: TRBV5-8
J gene: TRBJ2-7

CDR3 protein: CASSQGQRIQETQYF
CDR3 DNA: TGTGCCAGCAGCCAAGGGCAGCGTATCCAAGAGACCCAGTACTTC
clone size: NA
D gene: NA
V gene: TRBV3-1/TRBV3-2
J gene: TRBJ2-5

CDR3 protein: CASSLAGTEGKKLFF
CDR3 DNA: TGTGCCAGCAGTTTAGCTGGGACAGAGGGGAAAAAACTGTTTTTT
clone size: once
D gene: TRBD1
V gene: TRBV28
J gene: TRBJ1-4

CDR3 protein: CASRIQGSNQPQHF
CDR3 DNA: TGTGCCAGCAGAATACAGGGCAGCAATCAGCCCCAGCATTTT
clone size: NA
D gene: NA
V gene: TRBV2
J gene: TRBJ1-5

CDR3 protein: CASSLSGPSDTQYF
CDR3 DNA: TGTGCCAGCAGCTTGAGCGGTCCCTCAGATACGCAGTATTTT
clone size: NA
D gene: NA
V gene: TRBV11-3
J gene: TRBJ2-3

CDR3 protein: CASSFQVDTEAFF
CDR3 DNA: TGTGCCAGCAGTTTCCAGGTTGACACTGAAGCTTTCTTT
clone size: NA
D gene: NA
V gene: TRBV28
J gene: TRBJ1-1

CDR3 protein: CASSQTSQGYEQYF
CDR3 DNA: TGTGCCAGCAGCCAGACCTCCCAGGGATACGAGCAGTACTTC
clone size: few
D gene: NA
V gene: TRBV4-2
J gene: TRBJ2-7

CDR3 protein: CSVYDMLYEQYF
CDR3 DNA: TGCAGCGTTTACGACATGCTATACGAGCAGTACTTC
clone size: few
D gene: NA
V gene: TRBV29-1
J gene: TRBJ2-7

CDR3 protein: CASSVGSPRGLTGELFF
CDR3 DNA: TGTGCCAGCAGCGTAGGGTCACCGAGGGGGCTGACCGGGGAGCTGTTTTTT
clone size: NA
D gene: TRBD1
V gene: TRBV9
J gene: TRBJ2-2

CDR3 protein: CATSDPNRSTDTQYF
CDR3 DNA: TGTGCCACCAGTGATCCCAACAGAAGCACAGATACGCAGTATTTT
clone size: NA
D gene: NA
V gene: TRBV24-1
J gene: TRBJ2-3

CDR3 protein: CAAGTSLDYEQYF
CDR3 DNA: TGTGCCGCCGGGACTTCCCTAGACTACGAGCAGTACTTC
clone size: once
D gene: NA
V gene: TRBV10-3
J gene: TRBJ2-7

CDR3 protein: CASSVTGNYGYTF
CDR3 DNA: TGTGCCAGCAGTGTGACAGGAAACTATGGCTACACCTTC
clone size: NA
D gene: NA
V gene: TRBV28
J gene: TRBJ1-2

CDR3 protein: CASSWRLAGVGNEQFF
CDR3 DNA: TGTGCCAGCAGCTGGCGACTAGCGGGAGTAGGCAATGAGCAGTTCTTC
clone size: NA
D gene: TRBD2
V gene: TRBV5-6
J gene: TRBJ2-1

CDR3 protein: CASRTGLLVTGELFF
CDR3 DNA: TGTGCCAGCAGAACGGGACTCCTGGTCACCGGGGAGCTGTTTTTT
clone size: NA
D gene: NA
V gene: TRBV7-2
J gene: TRBJ2-2

CDR3 protein: CAWRGGRETEKLFF
CDR3 DNA: TGTGCCTGGAGGGGAGGCAGGGAAACTGAAAAACTGTTTTTT
clone size: NA
D gene: NA
V gene: TRBV30
J gene: TRBJ1-4

CDR3 protein: CASTGLLNTEAFF
CDR3 DNA: TGTGCCAGCACTGGCTTGTTGAACACTGAAGCTTTCTTT
clone size: NA
D gene: NA
V gene: TRBV2
J gene: TRBJ1-1

CDR3 protein: CASRNRGSGELFF
CDR3 DNA: TGTGCCAGCAGAAATAGGGGGTCCGGGGAGCTGTTTTTT
clone size: NA
D gene: NA
V gene: TRBV3-1/TRBV3-2
J gene: TRBJ2-2

CDR3 protein: CASSIAGLAGANEQFF
CDR3 DNA: TGTGCCAGTAGTATAGCGGGACTAGCGGGAGCAAATGAGCAGTTCTTC
clone size: once
D gene: TRBD2
V gene: TRBV19
J gene: TRBJ2-1

CDR3 protein: CASTLRQAWYGYTF
CDR3 DNA: TGTGCCAGCACTCTTCGGCAGGCCTGGTATGGCTACACCTTC
clone size: NA
D gene: NA
V gene: TRBV2
J gene: TRBJ1-2

CDR3 protein: CASSIGPVDRGRDTGELFF
CDR3 DNA: TGTGCCAGTAGTATAGGCCCCGTCGACAGGGGGCGGGATACCGGGGAGCTGTTTTTT
clone size: NA
D gene: TRBD1
V gene: TRBV19
J gene: TRBJ2-2

CDR3 protein: CASSPVSENTEAFF
CDR3 DNA: TGTGCCAGCAGCCCAGTGTCAGAGAACACTGAAGCTTTCTTT
clone size: NA
D gene: NA
V gene: TRBV4-2
J gene: TRBJ1-1

CDR3 protein: CASSWGGATDTQYF
CDR3 DNA: TGCGCCAGCAGCTGGGGGGGGGCCACAGATACGCAGTATTTT
clone size: NA
D gene: NA
V gene: TRBV5-1
J gene: TRBJ2-3

CDR3 protein: CASSLVGSSYNEQFF
CDR3 DNA: TGTGCCAGCAGCTTAGTTGGGAGCTCCTACAATGAGCAGTTCTTC
clone size: few
D gene: NA
V gene: TRBV11-2
J gene: TRBJ2-1

CDR3 protein: CASSLGGGGPNTGELFF
CDR3 DNA: TGCGCCAGCAGCTTGGGAGGCGGCGGCCCGAACACCGGGGAGCTGTTTTTT
clone size: NA
D gene: NA
V gene: TRBV5-1
J gene: TRBJ2-2

CDR3 protein: CASSAGTGAHYGYTF
CDR3 DNA: TGTGCCAGCAGCGCCGGGACAGGGGCCCACTATGGCTACACCTTC
clone size: NA
D gene: TRBD1
V gene: TRBV6-5
J gene: TRBJ1-2

CDR3 protein: CASSIGTLGPYEQYF
CDR3 DNA: TGTGCCAGCAGTATAGGGACACTTGGACCCTACGAGCAGTACTTC
clone size: NA
D gene: NA
V gene: TRBV27
J gene: TRBJ2-7

CDR3 protein: CASSLAAYSYEQYF
CDR3 DNA: TGTGCCAGCAGCTTGGCGGCGTATTCCTACGAGCAGTACTTC
clone size: NA
D gene: NA
V gene: TRBV3-1/TRBV3-2
J gene: TRBJ2-7

CDR3 protein: CASSQSDRNTEAFF
CDR3 DNA: TGTGCCAGCAGCCAATCCGACAGAAACACTGAAGCTTTCTTT
clone size: NA
D gene: NA
V gene: TRBV3-1/TRBV3-2
J gene: TRBJ1-1

CDR3 protein: CASSPGQGTEAFF
CDR3 DNA: TGTGCCAGCAGCCCGGGACAGGGCACTGAAGCTTTCTTT
clone size: NA
D gene: TRBD1
V gene: TRBV7-9
J gene: TRBJ1-1

CDR3 protein: CASSPGTGYSGNTIYF
CDR3 DNA: TGTGCCAGCAGCCCAGGGACAGGATACTCTGGAAACACCATATATTTT
clone size: NA
D gene: TRBD1
V gene: TRBV7-9
J gene: TRBJ1-3

CDR3 protein: CASSLAQGIYEQYF
CDR3 DNA: TGTGCCAGCAGTTTAGCACAGGGGATCTACGAGCAGTACTTC
clone size: NA
D gene: TRBD1
V gene: TRBV27
J gene: TRBJ2-7

CDR3 protein: CASSSRQGADNEQFF
CDR3 DNA: TGTGCCAGCAGCTCTAGACAGGGGGCGGACAATGAGCAGTTCTTC
clone size: NA
D gene: TRBD1
V gene: TRBV7-3
J gene: TRBJ2-1

CDR3 protein: CASSLVYNEQFF
CDR3 DNA: TGTGCCAGCAGCTTGGTATACAATGAGCAGTTCTTC
clone size: NA
D gene: NA
V gene: TRBV5-6
J gene: TRBJ2-1

CDR3 protein: CASSQDWAGGTSYEQYF
CDR3 DNA: TGTGCCAGCAGCCAAGATTGGGCGGGGGGGACCAGTTACGAGCAGTACTTC
clone size: NA
D gene: TRBD2
V gene: TRBV3-1/TRBV3-2
J gene: TRBJ2-7

CDR3 protein: CASSYSGLAGYEQYF
CDR3 DNA: TGTGCCAGCAGTTACTCCGGACTAGCCGGCTACGAGCAGTACTTC
clone size: NA
D gene: TRBD2
V gene: TRBV6-5
J gene: TRBJ2-7

CDR3 protein: CSVWTANYGYTF
CDR3 DNA: TGCAGCGTTTGGACAGCTAACTATGGCTACACCTTC
clone size: NA
D gene: NA
V gene: TRBV29-1
J gene: TRBJ1-2

CDR3 protein: CASSSLGDPADEQFF
CDR3 DNA: TGCGCCAGCAGCTCCCTAGGAGACCCTGCCGATGAGCAGTTCTTC
clone size: NA
D gene: NA
V gene: TRBV5-1
J gene: TRBJ2-1

CDR3 protein: CAISDAGLGGHTF
CDR3 DNA: TGTGCCATCAGTGATGCAGGGTTGGGTGGCCACACCTTC
clone size: NA
D gene: NA
V gene: TRBV10-3
J gene: TRBJ1-2

CDR3 protein: CASSFSSVLFGTDTQYF
CDR3 DNA: TGTGCCAGCAGTTTTAGTTCCGTCTTGTTTGGCACAGATACGCAGTATTTT
clone size: NA
D gene: NA
V gene: TRBV27
J gene: TRBJ2-3

CDR3 protein: CASSQLEGTGDNSPLHF
CDR3 DNA: TGCGCCAGCAGCCAACTAGAGGGGACAGGGGATAATTCACCCCTCCACTTT
clone size: medium-sized
D gene: TRBD1
V gene: TRBV4-1
J gene: TRBJ1-6